This section outlines one T cell receptor beta chain sequence together with its context. Compared with germline, one end of the junction differs, possibly owing to a read error. The data were obtained in a study of control samples from healthy donors and cancer patients. TCRdb's table, derived via immunoSEQ multiplex PCR, lists solely in-frame clones and lacks some. The table records about 140,000 clones, around 88% of them present only once. The length of the CDR3 is 14 residues. CDR1 and CDR2 (germline): SGHRS, YFSETQ. V gene TRBV5-1 combines with J gene TRBJ2-1, with D possibly being TRBD1 (6 bases). The receptor's source is a man younger than 35 in good health. The specimen was blood. In nucleotides, the CDR3 is TGCGCCGGCAGCAGGGGCGTAGTAGCCAATGAGCAGTTCTTC. Translated, it gives CAGSRGVVANEQFF.